This TCR beta chain was observed in a study of tumor-infiltrating lymphocytes in localized non-small cell lung cancer. Study-level points and caveats: Compared with uninvolved lung, tumors showed higher T cell infiltration by TCRbeta sequencing.

Assay used: immunoSEQ multiplex PCR; TCRdb lists only in-frame clones, some missing. Among roughly 13,000 clones, approximately 74% were seen once, and the ten largest hold roughly an eighth. With respect to this clone: No antigen is known for it.

Germline assignment: CDR1 MDHEN and CDR2 SYDVKM. The CDR3 has 12 amino acids. V was trimmed by 2 bases and J by 6 bases, leaving 8 bases between them. The clonotype was recovered from a human donor with non-small cell lung cancer. V and J are TRBV28 and TRBJ2-7; D perhaps matches TRBD2 (6 bases). Specimen: uninvolved lung tissue not adjacent to the tumor. The CDR3 reads CASSLGGREQYF. The CDR3 DNA is TGTGCCAGCAGTTTAGGAGGGCGCGAGCAGTACTTC.